The entry below describes one TCR beta chain. These data come from a study of T cells in localized non-small cell lung cancer. The table came from immunoSEQ multiplex PCR; TCRdb's copy has only in-frame clones and leaves some out. The data show roughly 19,000 clones, about 83% seen once. The source was peripheral blood, collected before any cancer treatment. This clonotype was obtained from a man aged 35 to 69 with stage I lung adenocarcinoma.

The CDR3 region is CASSLGLAGEQFF. CDR3 sequence (DNA): TGTGCCAGCAGCTTGGGACTAGCGGGTGAGCAGTTCTTC. V usage is TRBV28 and J usage is TRBJ2-1; TRBD2 matches at 12 bases. Germline CDR1 and CDR2: MDHEN and SYDVKM. J gave up 9 bases and V 6 bases, and 3 bases lay outside the gene matches. This CDR3 comprises 13 residues.